The next 23 T cell receptor beta chains were all read from a single sample in a study of technical replicates of blood from a handful of donors. Sequencing used immunoSEQ multiplex PCR; TCRdb keeps in-frame clones, though not all of them. The data contain under 95,000 clones, 98% of them singletons. The material sequenced was T cells isolated from PBMCs. Receptors were obtained from a human donor in good health.

This chain uses TRBV9 with TRBJ2-3, with D maybe TRBD1 (6 bases). Per germline, CDR1 SGDLS and CDR2 YYNGEE. Trimming pared 0 bases from V and 0 bases from J, leaving 11 bases between. This CDR3 is built from 16 residues. The CDR3 region has the DNA TGTGCCAGCAGCGTAGGGCAGGGGCATAGCACAGATACGCAGTATTTT. Translation gives CASSVGQGHSTDTQYF.

V usage is TRBV4-1 and J usage is TRBJ2-2, with TRBD2 identical over 10 bases. The V segment lost 4 bases and the J segment 2 bases; nucleotides outside the gene matches: 4. The CDR3 spans 16 residues. Germline V gene data show CDR1 as MGHRA and CDR2 as YSYEKL. The CDR3 DNA reads as TGCGCCAGCAGCCCCGGGACTAGCGTTAACACCGGGGAGCTGTTTTTT. It is translated as CASSPGTSVNTGELFF.

A single count supports this clone. The chain has TRBV23-1 and TRBJ1-4; D is ambiguous. TRBV23-1 carries the ORF label, with uncertain function. Trimming pared 0 bases from V and 0 bases from J, leaving 26 bases between. The CDR3 has 22 residues. The chain's CDR3 is CASSQSGSLQHPRFATNEKLFF. The DNA for the CDR3 is TGCGCCAGCAGTCAATCAGGGAGTCTGCAGCATCCGAGATTTGCAACTAATGAAAAACTGTTTTTT.

V usage is TRBV7-2 and J usage is TRBJ1-5; 9 positions agree with TRBD1. CDR3 length: 14 residues. V lost 10 bases and J lost 7; bases outside the gene matches: 11. CDR1 and CDR2 (germline): SGHTA, FQGNSA. DNA for the CDR3: TGTGCCACCGCCGAGGACAGGGGCTACCAGCCCCAGCATTTT. This encodes CATAEDRGYQPQHF.

The V and J genes are TRBV30 and TRBJ1-6, with D tentatively TRBD1 (5 bases). Germline V gives CDR1 GTSNPN, CDR2 SVGIG (reference sequence). CDR3 size: 16 residues. Trimming cost V 5 bases and J 2 bases, with 16 bases left between them. CDR3 nucleotides: TGTGCCTGGGGTAGAGGGGAGGTCACCTATAATTCACCCCTCCACTTT. Its translation: CAWGRGEVTYNSPLHF.

V usage is TRBV28 and J usage is TRBJ1-3; TRBD1 is a possible D gene (6 bases). The CDR3 length is 17 residues. In germline, CDR1 is MDHEN, CDR2 SYDVKM. V shed 5 bases and J shed 4 bases, with 21 bases lying between them. CDR3 region: CASSAWGVGTKGNTIYF. In DNA, the CDR3 is TGTGCCAGCAGTGCCTGGGGAGTAGGGACAAAAGGAAACACCATATATTTT.

The V call is TRBV6-1, the J call TRBJ1-1; TRBD1 agrees at 8 bases. Germline CDR1 MNHNS, CDR2 SASEGT. The CDR3 spans 15 residues. J gave up 5 bases and V 2 bases, and 7 bases lay outside the gene matches. The CDR3 nucleotides read TGTGCCAGCAGTGAAACCGGGACAGGAGGGACTGAAGCTTTCTTT. Protein: CASSETGTGGTEAFF.

This rearrangement joins TRBV5-1 to TRBJ1-5; 8 nucleotides align to TRBD1. The CDR3 loop spans 15 amino acids. Looked up from germline, CDR1 is SGHRS and CDR2 is YFSETQ. V was pared by 0 bases and J by 6 bases, with 5 bases of the junction left unmatched. CDR3 bases: TGCGCCAGCAGCTTGGCCCCAGGGGGCATTCAGCCCCAGCATTTT. This codes for CASSLAPGGIQPQHF. Using reference TRBV5-1 and TRBJ1-5 for the parts outside the CDR3, the full variable domain is KAGVTQTPRYLIKTRGQQVTLSCSPISGHRSVSWYQQTPGQGLQFLFEYFSETQRNKGNFPGRFSGRQFSNSRSEMNVSTLELGDSALYLCASSLAPGGIQPQHFGDGTRLSIL.

The V and J genes are TRBV28 and TRBJ2-7, with TRBD1 as a possible D gene (6 bases). CDR1 and CDR2 from the germline V gene are MDHEN and SYDVKM. V was pared by 2 bases and J by 3 bases, with 11 bases between. There are 14 residues in the CDR3. CDR3 nucleotide sequence: TGTGCCAGCAGTTTAACAGGGAAAGACTACGAGCAGTACTTC. This codes for CASSLTGKDYEQYF.

The chain links TRBV5-1 to TRBJ2-7; possible D gene TRBD2, 5 bases. Germline V gives CDR1 SGHRS, CDR2 YFSETQ. The CDR3 loop spans 13 amino acids. The V and J ends lost 0 bases and 2 bases respectively, with 6 bases between them. The CDR3 bases are TGCGCCAGCAGCTTGGCGGGAACCTACGAGCAGTACTTC. It specifies CASSLAGTYEQYF.

V gene TRBV27 combines with J gene TRBJ2-3; TRBD2 matches at 11 bases. The CDR3 runs to 17 residues. Germline V gene sequence: CDR1 MNHEY, CDR2 SMNVEV (reference sequence). Trimming removed 3 bases from V and 2 bases from J; junction bases left unmatched: 7. This CDR3 reads CASSFSGGGPLTDTQYF. For the CDR3, the DNA is TGTGCCAGCAGTTTTAGCGGGGGGGGGCCCCTCACAGATACGCAGTATTTT.

Here the CDR3 reads CASSSQGSTYNSPLHF. For the CDR3, the DNA is TGTGCCAGCAGCTCACAGGGTTCAACCTATAATTCACCCCTCCACTTT. The chain has TRBV13 and TRBJ1-6; possibly TRBD1 for D (6 bases). Trimming took off 4 bases at V and 2 bases at J, with 12 bases between the two ends. Germline values: CDR1 PRHDT, CDR2 FYEKMQ (reference sequence). The CDR3 sequence is 16 residues long.

V usage is TRBV5-4 and J usage is TRBJ2-5; 13 bases agree with TRBD2. The length of the CDR3 is 15 residues. CDR1 SGHNT and CDR2 YYREEE come from the germline V gene (reference sequence). After removal of 4 bases from V and 3 bases from J, the junction contained 3 bases not matched to a gene. Here the CDR3 reads CASSATSGGEETQYF. DNA for the CDR3: TGTGCCAGCAGCGCTACTAGCGGGGGGGAAGAGACCCAGTACTTC. Full variable domain (outside the CDR3, taken from reference TRBV5-4 and TRBJ2-5): ETGVTQSPTHLIKTRGQQVTLRCSSQSGHNTVSWYQQALGQGPQFIFQYYREEENGRGNFPPRFSGLQFPNYSSELNVNALELDDSALYLCASSATSGGEETQYFGPGTRLLVL.

The rearrangement uses TRBV7-2 and TRBJ2-5, with D possibly being TRBD1 (5 bases). CDR1 is SGHTA and CDR2 is FQGNSA in the germline V gene. V shed 6 bases and J shed 7 bases, with 15 bases lying between them. There are 13 residues in the CDR3. The DNA of the CDR3 is TGTGCCAGCAGGACAGTCCTATTAACGACCCAGTACTTC. This encodes CASRTVLLTTQYF.

The chain couples TRBV9 to TRBJ2-1; D is unresolved. The CDR3 has 17 amino acids. Trimming removed 4 bases at V and 0 bases at J, with 17 bases between. Germline CDR1 is SGDLS and CDR2 is YYNGEE. This chain's CDR3 is CASSPPHAASSYNEQFF. CDR3 in DNA: TGTGCCAGCAGCCCCCCCCACGCGGCGAGCTCCTACAATGAGCAGTTCTTC.

The V and J genes are TRBV9 and TRBJ2-2; D ambiguous. This CDR3 comprises 12 residues. Germline CDR1 SGDLS, CDR2 YYNGEE. Trimming removed 5 bases from V and 5 bases from J, with 7 bases in between. This CDR3 is CASRRDTGELFF. Written as DNA, the CDR3 is TGTGCCAGCAGGCGAGATACCGGGGAGCTGTTTTTT.

The sample holds one count of this clone. The rearrangement joins TRBV12-2 to TRBJ1-1. TRBV12-2 is recorded as a pseudogene. CDR3 length: 12 residues. The CDR3 loop is CATVEGRTEAFF. CDR3 in DNA: TGTGCAACCGTGGAGGGGAGGACTGAAGCTTTCTTT.

The genes are TRBV5-4 and TRBJ1-5; 9 nucleotides agree with TRBD1. The J segment lost 7 bases and the V segment lost 7 bases, leaving 9 bases of the junction unmatched. CDR1 is SGHNT and CDR2 is YYREEE in the germline V gene (reference sequence). CDR3 length: 14 amino acids. DNA of the CDR3: TGTGCCAGCCCCTTTTGGGACAGGGACCAGCCCCAGCATTTT. The encoded protein is CASPFWDRDQPQHF. Supplemented by reference TRBV5-4 and TRBJ1-5, the full variable domain reads ETGVTQSPTHLIKTRGQQVTLRCSSQSGHNTVSWYQQALGQGPQFIFQYYREEENGRGNFPPRFSGLQFPNYSSELNVNALELDDSALYLCASPFWDRDQPQHFGDGTRLSIL.

The V call is TRBV29-1, the J call TRBJ2-7; TRBD2 is a possible D gene (7 bases). The CDR3 runs to 14 residues. Germline V gene lookup returns CDR1 SQVTM and CDR2 ANQGSEA. Trimming stripped 1 base from V and 3 bases from J, with 13 bases between. The CDR3 spells CSVEGRGLIYEQYF. CDR3 DNA sequence: TGCAGCGTTGAAGGCAGGGGACTAATCTACGAGCAGTACTTC.

The V gene is TRBV5-1, the J gene TRBJ2-7, with TRBD2 matching over 8 bases. V was pared by 4 bases and J by 4 bases, with 13 bases of the junction left unmatched. Per germline, CDR1 SGHRS and CDR2 YFSETQ. The CDR3 length is 16 residues. CDR3 DNA: TGCGCCAGCAGCGGGGACGGTACTAGCGGTGAATACGAGCAGTACTTC. This codes for CASSGDGTSGEYEQYF.

The J gene is TRBJ1-1, the V gene TRBV5-6; weak D call: TRBD1 (6 bases). CDR3 length: 15 residues. Germline assignment: CDR1 SGHDT and CDR2 YYEEEE. Trimming took 1 base from V and 4 from J, leaving 14 bases between them. DNA of the CDR3: TGTGCCAGCAGCTTGATTTGGGGGCAGAGCACTGAAGCTTTCTTT. Translation gives CASSLIWGQSTEAFF.

The chain has TRBV10-1 and TRBJ2-7; weak D call: TRBD2 (6 bases). CDR3 length: 14 amino acids. V shed 5 bases and J shed 3 bases, with 14 bases lying between them. Germline lookup yields CDR1 WNHNN and CDR2 SYGVQD (reference sequence). The CDR3: CASSPGVRIYEQYF. In DNA form, the CDR3 reads TGCGCCAGCAGTCCGGGGGTTAGGATCTACGAGCAGTACTTC.

This chain joins TRBV19 and TRBJ1-1; a weak D match, TRBD1 (6 bases). V shed 1 base and J shed 10 bases, with 10 bases lying between them. CDR1 and CDR2 (germline): LNHDA, SQIVND (reference sequence). There are 12 residues in the CDR3. The chain's CDR3 is CASSIGEGGAFF. The CDR3 DNA follows: TGTGCCAGTAGTATAGGAGAAGGGGGAGCTTTCTTT.